Detailed here is one TCR beta chain. Its target is unknown. Naive-designated CD8 cells lacked CD45RO, were positively enriched for CCR7, and omitted terminally differentiated effector memory CD45RA+ cells. The healthy adult donors were HIV-negative and reported no recent acute infections or vaccinations. The data stem from a study of shared clonotypes between healthy human individuals. Broader study findings: Among donors, clonotype sharing was expected to be affected by sequencing depth.

Trimming took 4 bases from V and 2 from J; bases not matched to a gene: 8. This CDR3 comprises 18 residues. Germline loops: CDR1 SGHVS, CDR2 FQNEAQ. The data were produced by immunoSEQ multiplex PCR, yet TCRdb's version contains in-frame clones alone and is incomplete. The data show about 2 million clones, over 85% seen once. The sequence was collected from a man between 18 and 29 years old in good health. Sequenced: naive CD8+ T cells sorted from blood. The chain recombines TRBV7-8 with TRBJ2-7; TRBD2 agrees at 16 bases. The CDR3 bases are TGTGCCAGCAGCTCCTCCGGGACTAGCGGGAGGGGGGCCTACGAGCAGTACTTC. The encoded protein is CASSSSGTSGRGAYEQYF.